These 27 T cell receptor beta chains were sequenced from one sample in a study of neurological immune-mediated disorders. TCRdb reanalysed the 5' RACE reads using MiXCR and keeps one entry per CDR3 protein. There are around 33,000 distinct CDR3 sequences in the sample; almost 7.5% occur only once, and about 4.6% lies in the top ten. Sequencing input: PBMCs. The origin of the receptors is a woman in her forties in good health.

This clonotype showed up many times. This chain links TRBV7-2 with TRBJ2-5, with a possible D match to TRBD2 (5 bases). The CDR3 is made up of 14 amino acids. The germline gives CDR1 SGHTA, CDR2 FQGNSA. Trimming took 1 base from V and 2 from J, leaving 8 bases between them. Here the CDR3 DNA reads TGTGCCAGCAGCTTAGAACGCGGGCAAGAGACCCAGTACTTC. Its translation: CASSLERGQETQYF.

This clonotype has ten or more counts. The chain couples TRBV6-5 to TRBJ1-1; D perhaps matches TRBD1 (5 bases). The CDR3 spans 15 residues. V gave up 5 bases and J gave up 1 base, with 14 bases separating them. The germline V gene has CDR1 MNHEY and CDR2 SVGAGI. CDR3 region: CASSPLLTENTEAFF. The CDR3 bases are TGTGCCAGCAGTCCCCTATTGACAGAGAACACTGAAGCTTTCTTT.

This clonotype came up a few times. CDR3: CASRTGREGDEQFF. The DNA for the CDR3 is TGTGCCAGCAGAACGGGACGGGAGGGAGATGAGCAGTTCTTC. The chain employs TRBV6-1 and TRBJ2-1; 8 bases fit TRBD2. There are 14 residues in the CDR3. Germline-derived CDR1 and CDR2 are MNHNS and SASEGT. V dropped 6 bases and J dropped 8; count of bases not matched to a gene: 9.

There are many counts of this clonotype. This chain links TRBV5-1 with TRBJ1-4; D is uncertain. The V end was cut by 0 bases, the J end by 1 base, with 4 bases between. CDR3 length equals 14 residues. Germline V gene lookup returns CDR1 SGHRS and CDR2 YFSETQ. The DNA of the CDR3 is TGCGCCAGCAGCTTGGGACAAACTAATGAAAAACTGTTTTTT. Protein sequence: CASSLGQTNEKLFF.

This clonotype appeared many times. This rearrangement joins TRBV20-1 to TRBJ1-1; 7 bases map to TRBD1. V dropped 5 bases and J dropped 4; count of bases not matched to a gene: 7. The germline gives CDR1 DFQATT, CDR2 SNEGSKA (reference sequence). The length of the CDR3 is 13 residues. Here the CDR3 reads CSAARQGGTEAFF. CDR3 DNA sequence: TGCAGTGCTGCTCGACAGGGAGGCACTGAAGCTTTCTTT.

This clonotype was observed many times. The chain combines TRBV5-1 with TRBJ1-1, with D perhaps matching TRBD1 (5 bases). Per germline, CDR1 SGHRS and CDR2 YFSETQ. The CDR3 length is 15 residues. The germline V and J ends were trimmed by 2 bases and 3 bases, with 14 bases remaining between them. CDR3 coding DNA: TGCGCCAGCAGCTTTGAAGGGGTAGCGCACACTGAAGCTTTCTTT. Protein product: CASSFEGVAHTEAFF.

This clonotype occurred many times. The chain joins TRBV3-1 to TRBJ2-1, with D tentatively TRBD1 or TRBD2 (5 bases each). The CDR3 length is 11 residues. Germline V gives CDR1 LGHDT, CDR2 YNNKEL (reference sequence). The V end was cut by 3 bases, the J end by 10 bases, with 7 bases between. CDR3 loop: CASSQGTEQFF. CDR3 coding DNA: TGTGCCAGCAGCCAGGGGACCGAGCAGTTCTTC.

This clonotype appeared many times. The rearrangement links TRBV4-1 to TRBJ1-1; D might be TRBD1 (5 bases). Trimming took off 0 bases at V and 5 bases at J, with 25 bases between the two ends. The CDR3 spans 19 residues. CDR1 is MGHRA and CDR2 is YSYEKL in the germline V gene. This CDR3 is CASSQDRGGVTRKNTEAFF. In nucleotides, the CDR3 is TGCGCCAGCAGCCAAGACCGAGGAGGGGTTACTCGAAAGAATACTGAAGCTTTCTTT.

There are many counts of this clonotype. The J gene is TRBJ2-5, the V gene TRBV20-1; TRBD1 might be the D (6 bases). The CDR3 is 15 amino acids. V was clipped by 2 bases and J by 5 bases, with 18 bases between them. CDR1 is DFQATT, CDR2 SNEGSKA, per germline (reference sequence). CDR3 residues: CSARPYRAPRETQYF. The CDR3 nucleotides are TGCAGTGCTAGACCCTACAGGGCTCCCCGGGAGACCCAGTACTTC.

There are many counts of this clonotype. The chain has TRBV5-1 and TRBJ1-2; weak D call: TRBD1 (5 bases). This CDR3 has 13 residues. CDR1 and CDR2 (germline): SGHRS, YFSETQ. V shed 3 bases and J shed 8 bases, with 14 bases lying between them. CDR3 in amino acids: CASSWGRGDGYTF. CDR3 DNA sequence: TGCGCCAGCAGCTGGGGGAGAGGGGACGGCTACACCTTC.

This clonotype appeared many times. This chain links TRBV7-9 with TRBJ2-2; D is possibly TRBD1 (5 bases). This CDR3 has 14 amino acids. Germline V gene lookup returns CDR1 SEHNR and CDR2 FQNEAQ (reference sequence). With 4 bases removed from V and 6 bases from J, the gap between germline ends came to 12 bases. The CDR3 DNA reads as TGTGCCAGCAGCTCATATGTAGGGGCCGGGGAGCTGTTTTTT. It encodes CASSSYVGAGELFF.

This clonotype was observed at least ten times. The CDR3: CASSAPGAAAKLFF. CDR3 coding DNA: TGTGCCAGCAGCGCGCCCGGGGCAGCCGCAAAACTGTTTTTT. The chain recombines TRBV7-9 with TRBJ1-4, with D tentatively TRBD1 (5 bases). Germline V gene data show CDR1 as SEHNR and CDR2 as FQNEAQ (reference sequence). This CDR3 is built from 14 residues. V lost 5 bases, J lost 10 bases, and 17 bases lay in between.

Many counts were recorded for this clonotype. The chain has TRBV20-1 and TRBJ1-4; D unclear. The CDR3 length is 14 residues. Germline CDR1 and CDR2: DFQATT and SNEGSKA (reference sequence). The V end was cut by 3 bases, the J end by 6 bases, with 14 bases between. The CDR3 DNA reads TGCAGTGCTAGGAAATCCGGATCCGATGAAAAACTGTTTTTT. This codes for CSARKSGSDEKLFF.

This clonotype came up many times. The chain recombines TRBV5-1 with TRBJ2-7; D might be TRBD1 (6 bases). Trimming took off 1 base at V and 3 bases at J, with 14 bases between the two ends. The germline gives CDR1 SGHRS, CDR2 YFSETQ. The CDR3 is 15 residues long. The CDR3 loop is CASSLLGQPYYEQYF. DNA of the CDR3: TGCGCCAGCAGCTTGCTAGGACAGCCCTACTACGAGCAGTACTTC. The complete variable domain, with remaining parts taken from reference TRBV5-1 and TRBJ2-7, reads KAGVTQTPRYLIKTRGQQVTLSCSPISGHRSVSWYQQTPGQGLQFLFEYFSETQRNKGNFPGRFSGRQFSNSRSEMNVSTLELGDSALYLCASSLLGQPYYEQYFGPGTRLTVT.

The CDR3 reads CSARRAGPTDTQYF. CDR3 DNA: TGCAGTGCTAGGCGGGCGGGGCCCACAGATACGCAGTATTTT. V gene TRBV20-1 combines with J gene TRBJ2-3; a possible D gene is TRBD2 (6 bases). V lost 3 bases and J lost 2, with 12 bases in between. The CDR3 has 14 residues. The germline V gene encodes CDR1 DFQATT and CDR2 SNEGSKA (reference sequence).

In this sample, this clonotype turned up many times. The J gene is TRBJ1-5, the V gene TRBV6-1; perhaps TRBD1 as D (5 bases). This CDR3 comprises 15 residues. The V gene's germline CDR1 is MNHNS and CDR2 SASEGT. V lost 6 bases, J lost 5 bases, and 17 bases lay in between. The CDR3 DNA reads as TGTGCCAGCAGAGCCGGGACCGGAGAACATCAGCCCCAGCATTTT. As protein: CASRAGTGEHQPQHF.

This clonotype was counted at least ten times. This chain links TRBV10-3 with TRBJ2-2; 10 nucleotides agree with TRBD1. CDR1 and CDR2 (germline): ENHRY, SYGVKD. The CDR3 loop spans 15 amino acids. V trimming: 4 bases; J trimming: 5 bases; junction bases outside the gene matches: 4. As DNA, the CDR3 is TGTGCCATCAGTGGCTTGGACAGGGGGACCGGGGAGCTGTTTTTT. Amino acid sequence: CAISGLDRGTGELFF.

A few counts support this clonotype. V and J are TRBV9 and TRBJ2-1, with 8 bases matching TRBD2. Germline values: CDR1 SGDLS, CDR2 YYNGEE. The CDR3 is made up of 15 amino acids. The V and J ends lost 3 bases and 9 bases, in that order; junction bases with no gene match: 11. CDR3 coding DNA: TGTGCCAGCAGCGCCCGTACTGGTAGCGGGATTGAGCAGTTCTTC. It codes for CASSARTGSGIEQFF.

The chain recombines TRBV5-1 with TRBJ1-1; D remains unclear. This CDR3 is built from 16 residues. Germline V gene lookup returns CDR1 SGHRS and CDR2 YFSETQ. V was trimmed by 5 bases and J by 0 bases, leaving 17 bases between them. CDR3 residues: CASSLGSYPMNTEAFF. The CDR3 region has the DNA TGCGCCAGCAGTCTGGGGTCCTATCCCATGAACACTGAAGCTTTCTTT. The complete variable domain, with remaining parts taken from reference TRBV5-1 and TRBJ1-1, reads KAGVTQTPRYLIKTRGQQVTLSCSPISGHRSVSWYQQTPGQGLQFLFEYFSETQRNKGNFPGRFSGRQFSNSRSEMNVSTLELGDSALYLCASSLGSYPMNTEAFFGQGTRLTVV.

Ten or more counts support this clonotype. J is TRBJ1-5 and V is TRBV7-2; the D is unclear. V was clipped by 5 bases and J by 0 bases, with 11 bases between them. Germline V CDR1 and CDR2: SGHTA, FQGNSA. This CDR3 comprises 15 residues. The CDR3 loop is CASSQSSNSNQPQHF. The DNA for the CDR3 is TGTGCCAGCAGCCAGAGTTCCAATAGCAATCAGCCCCAGCATTTT.

The rearrangement joins TRBV28 to TRBJ2-7; D ambiguous. The CDR3 is made up of 14 amino acids. Germline CDR1 and CDR2: MDHEN and SYDVKM. Trimming left V 6 bases short and J 3 bases short, with 15 bases between. The CDR3 spells CASRTRESYYEQYF. The CDR3, as DNA: TGTGCCAGCAGAACTCGAGAGAGCTACTACGAGCAGTACTTC.

A remark on this clonotype: Since a much larger clone is just one base distant, this may be a read error. The chain is built from TRBV20-1 and TRBJ2-3; D assignment may be TRBD1 or TRBD2 (6 bases each). The CDR3 totals 14 residues. From germline, CDR1 is DFQATT and CDR2 SNEGSKA (reference sequence). With 7 bases removed from V and 2 bases from J, the gap between germline ends came to 16 bases. The DNA for the CDR3 is TGCAGTGGGGGGGAGACAGGACCCACAGATACGCAGTATTTT. It codes for CSGGETGPTDTQYF.

The sample holds many counts of this clonotype. The chain links TRBV6-2 or TRBV6-3 to TRBJ2-3; 9 nucleotides align to TRBD2. Trimming removed 2 bases from V and 4 bases from J; junction bases left unmatched: 10. CDR1 is MNHEY and CDR2 is SVGEGT in the germline V gene. The CDR3 is 17 residues long. The CDR3 protein is CASSYVGTSGYPDTQYF. The CDR3 DNA reads as TGTGCCAGCAGTTACGTCGGAACTAGCGGGTATCCAGATACGCAGTATTTT.

The table lists this clonotype with many counts. The chain uses TRBV4-1 and TRBJ2-5; 8 nucleotides agree with TRBD2. Per germline, CDR1 MGHRA and CDR2 YSYEKL. After removal of 4 bases from V and 1 base from J, the junction contained 11 bases not matched to a gene. This CDR3 has 17 amino acids. The CDR3 nucleotides are TGCGCCAGCAGCCCGCAGCGAGGCGGGGGGCTCCAAGAGACCCAGTACTTC. Its translation: CASSPQRGGGLQETQYF.

This clonotype was found many times. The rearrangement uses TRBV6-6 and TRBJ2-1; 11 positions agree with TRBD1. After removal of 2 bases from V and 6 bases from J, the junction contained 3 bases not matched to a gene. In germline, CDR1 is MNHNY, CDR2 SVGAGI (reference sequence). This CDR3 contains 15 residues. The CDR3 here is CASSYGTGGPNEQFF. The DNA for the CDR3 is TGTGCCAGCAGTTACGGGACAGGGGGACCCAATGAGCAGTTCTTC.

This clonotype was observed at least ten times. The rearrangement links TRBV6-4 to TRBJ2-3; the match to TRBD2 covers 9 bases. The V segment lost 0 bases and the J segment 2 bases; nucleotides outside the gene matches: 3. The CDR3 length is 16 residues. CDR1 is MRHNA and CDR2 is SNTAGT in the germline V gene. The CDR3 DNA follows: TGTGCCAGCAGTGACTCCCCTAGCGGGAACACAGATACGCAGTATTTT. Its translation: CASSDSPSGNTDTQYF.

This clonotype appeared a few times. A much larger clone is a single base away; this may be a read error. The V and J genes are TRBV5-1 and TRBJ2-3, with D perhaps TRBD1 (6 bases). The germline CDR1 and CDR2 sequences are SGHRS and YFSETQ. The CDR3 totals 18 residues. DNA for the CDR3: TGCGCCAGCAGCTTGGTTCCCAGGGGCGAAGTCGCCACATATACGCAGTATTTT. Protein: CASSLVPRGEVATYTQYF.